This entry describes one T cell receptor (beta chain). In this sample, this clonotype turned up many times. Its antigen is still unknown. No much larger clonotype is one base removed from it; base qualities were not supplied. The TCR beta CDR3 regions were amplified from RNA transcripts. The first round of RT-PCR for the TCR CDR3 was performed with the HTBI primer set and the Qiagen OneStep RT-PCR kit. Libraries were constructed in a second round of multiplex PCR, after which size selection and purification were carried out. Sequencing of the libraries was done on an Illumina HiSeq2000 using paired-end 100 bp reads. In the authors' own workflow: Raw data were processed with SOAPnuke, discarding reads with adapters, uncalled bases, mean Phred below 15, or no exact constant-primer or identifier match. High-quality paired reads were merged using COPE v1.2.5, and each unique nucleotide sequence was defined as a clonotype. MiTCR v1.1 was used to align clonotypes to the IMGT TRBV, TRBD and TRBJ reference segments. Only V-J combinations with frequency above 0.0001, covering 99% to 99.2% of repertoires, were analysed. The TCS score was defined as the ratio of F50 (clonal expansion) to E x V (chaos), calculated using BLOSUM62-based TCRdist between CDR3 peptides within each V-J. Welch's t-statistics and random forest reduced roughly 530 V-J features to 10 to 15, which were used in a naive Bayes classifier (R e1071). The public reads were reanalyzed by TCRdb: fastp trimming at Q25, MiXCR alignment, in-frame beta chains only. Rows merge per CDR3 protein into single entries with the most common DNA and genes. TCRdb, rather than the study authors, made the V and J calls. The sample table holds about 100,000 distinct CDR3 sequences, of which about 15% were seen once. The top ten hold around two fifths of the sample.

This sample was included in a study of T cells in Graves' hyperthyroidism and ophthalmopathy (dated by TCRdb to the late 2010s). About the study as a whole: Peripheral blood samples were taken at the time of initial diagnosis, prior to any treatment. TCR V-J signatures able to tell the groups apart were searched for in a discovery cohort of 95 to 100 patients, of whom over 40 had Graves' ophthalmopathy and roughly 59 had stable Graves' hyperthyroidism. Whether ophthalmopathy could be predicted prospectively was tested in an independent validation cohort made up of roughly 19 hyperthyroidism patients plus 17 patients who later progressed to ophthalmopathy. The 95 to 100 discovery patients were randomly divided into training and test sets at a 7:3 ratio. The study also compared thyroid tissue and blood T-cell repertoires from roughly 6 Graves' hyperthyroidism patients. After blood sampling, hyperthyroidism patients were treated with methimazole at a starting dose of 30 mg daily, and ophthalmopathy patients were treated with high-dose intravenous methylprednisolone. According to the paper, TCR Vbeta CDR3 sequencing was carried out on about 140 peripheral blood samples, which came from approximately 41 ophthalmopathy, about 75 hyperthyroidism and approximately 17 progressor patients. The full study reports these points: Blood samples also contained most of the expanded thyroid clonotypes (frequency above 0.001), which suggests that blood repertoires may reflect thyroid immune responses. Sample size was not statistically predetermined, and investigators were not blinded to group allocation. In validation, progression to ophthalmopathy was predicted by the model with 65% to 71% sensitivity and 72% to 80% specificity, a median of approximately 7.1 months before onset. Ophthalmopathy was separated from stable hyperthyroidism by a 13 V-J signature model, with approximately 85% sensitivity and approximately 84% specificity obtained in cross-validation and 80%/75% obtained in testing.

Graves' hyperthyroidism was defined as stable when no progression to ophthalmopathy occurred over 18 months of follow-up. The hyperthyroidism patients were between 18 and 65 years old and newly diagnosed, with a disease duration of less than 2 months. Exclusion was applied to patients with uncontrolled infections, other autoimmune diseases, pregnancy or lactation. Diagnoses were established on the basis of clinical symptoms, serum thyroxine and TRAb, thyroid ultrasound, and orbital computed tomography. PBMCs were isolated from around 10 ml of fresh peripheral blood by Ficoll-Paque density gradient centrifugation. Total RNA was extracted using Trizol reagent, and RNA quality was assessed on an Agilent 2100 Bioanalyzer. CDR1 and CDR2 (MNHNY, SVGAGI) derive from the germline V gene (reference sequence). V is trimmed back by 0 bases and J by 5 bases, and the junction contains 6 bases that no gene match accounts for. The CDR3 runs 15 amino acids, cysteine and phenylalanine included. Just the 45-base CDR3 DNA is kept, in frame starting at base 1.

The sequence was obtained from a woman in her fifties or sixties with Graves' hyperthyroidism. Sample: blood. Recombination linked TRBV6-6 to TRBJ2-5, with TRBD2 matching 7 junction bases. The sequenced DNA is TGTGCCAGCAGTTACTCGACGGGGGGTCGGGAGACCCAGTACTTC. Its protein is CASSYSTGGRETQYF.